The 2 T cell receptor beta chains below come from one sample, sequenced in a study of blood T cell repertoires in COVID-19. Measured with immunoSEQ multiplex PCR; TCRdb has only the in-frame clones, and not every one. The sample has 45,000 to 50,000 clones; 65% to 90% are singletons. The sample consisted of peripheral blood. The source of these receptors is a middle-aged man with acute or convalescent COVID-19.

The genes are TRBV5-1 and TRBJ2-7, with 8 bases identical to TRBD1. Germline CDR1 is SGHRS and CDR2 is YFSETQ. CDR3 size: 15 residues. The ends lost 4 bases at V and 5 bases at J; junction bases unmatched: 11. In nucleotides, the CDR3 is TGCGCCAGCAGCCTGGGACAGGTAGGGGGTGACGAGCAGTACTTC. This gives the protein CASSLGQVGGDEQYF.

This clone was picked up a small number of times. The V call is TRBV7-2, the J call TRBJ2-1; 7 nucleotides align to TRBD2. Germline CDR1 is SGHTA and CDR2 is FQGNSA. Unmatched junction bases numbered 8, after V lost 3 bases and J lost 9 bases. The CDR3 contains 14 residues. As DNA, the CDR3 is TGTGCCAGCAGCTTCGGACTAGATAGGACTGAGCAGTTCTTC. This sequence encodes CASSFGLDRTEQFF.